The 16 T cell receptor beta chains reported below all come from one sample, sequenced in a study of beta chain features in type 1 diabetes. Whole-study findings and limits: In all four CD4+ subsets, TCRB CDR3 length was significantly, moderately reduced in type 1 diabetes.

The antigens for these receptors are not known. Expressed TCRB transcripts were sequenced because the entire RNA isolate underwent reverse transcription. Assay used: immunoSEQ multiplex PCR; TCRdb lists only in-frame clones, some missing. There are around 260,000 clones in the sample; approximately 25% occur only once, and 0.012% lies in the top ten. Sequencing used naive CD4+ T cells from blood. Every receptor here comes from a woman in her 30s with type 1 diabetes.

This clone has a handful of counts. It is unclear where the CDR3 begins or ends on the DNA, so no DNA is shown, and the CDR3 is as TCRdb lists it. The chain uses TRBV5-1 and TRBJ2-7; the table gives TRBD1 as D, unverified against the DNA. Both ends counted, the CDR3 spans 16 residues. Germline V gives CDR1 SGHRS, CDR2 YFSETQ. This CDR3 reads CASSLVSLDRYHEQYF.

This clone turned up a few times. V usage is TRBV19 and J usage is TRBJ2-6; 7 bases fit TRBD1. Trimming at V came to 7 bases and at J to 2 bases, leaving 8 bases not matched to a gene. This CDR3 has 16 residues. Germline values: CDR1 LNHDA, CDR2 SQIVND (reference sequence). CDR3 sequence: CASTGPDRAGANVLTF. In nucleotides, the CDR3 is TGTGCCAGTACCGGACCTGACAGGGCTGGGGCCAACGTCCTGACTTTC.

The chain recombines TRBV28 with TRBJ2-1; D is perhaps TRBD2 (6 bases). With 6 bases removed from V and 0 bases from J, the gap between germline ends came to 12 bases. CDR1 and CDR2 from the germline V gene are MDHEN and SYDVKM. The CDR3 loop spans 15 amino acids. Here the CDR3 reads CASSLDGSSYNEQFF. CDR3 sequence (DNA): TGTGCCAGCAGCCTGGACGGGAGCTCCTACAATGAGCAGTTCTTC.

V gene TRBV10-2 combines with J gene TRBJ1-2; 7 bases are a match to TRBD1. The ends lost 4 bases at V and 4 bases at J; junction bases unmatched: 6. The length of the CDR3 is 14 residues. CDR1 is WSHSY and CDR2 is SAAADI in the germline V gene. This chain's CDR3 is CASSGRQGSYGYTF. DNA of the CDR3: TGCGCCAGCAGTGGAAGACAGGGTAGCTATGGCTACACCTTC.

This clone occurred a few times. V is TRBV5-6 and J is TRBJ2-7, with D possibly being TRBD1 (5 bases). Germline V lookup: CDR1 SGHDT, CDR2 YYEEEE. The CDR3 extends over 13 amino acids. V shed 2 bases and J shed 2 bases, with 8 bases lying between them. CDR3 sequence: CASSFDSAYEQYF. CDR3 bases: TGTGCCAGCAGCTTTGACAGTGCCTACGAGCAGTACTTC.

This clone was seen a few times. A read error may account for a junction end that differs from germline. The V and J genes are TRBV30 and TRBJ2-7; D is unresolved. From germline, CDR1 is GTSNPN and CDR2 SVGIG (reference sequence). This CDR3 spans 11 amino acids. DNA for the CDR3: TGTGCCTGGAGTGTGGCCTTCGAGCGGTACTTC. It codes for CAWSVAFERYF.

The sample holds a few counts of this clone. This chain joins TRBV23-1 and TRBJ2-5, with TRBD2 matching over 7 bases. TRBV23-1 is given ORF status, its function remaining uncertain. The CDR3 extends over 16 amino acids. Unmatched junction bases numbered 10, after V lost 2 bases and J lost 4 bases. The chain's CDR3 is CASSQMPGEGTETQYF. CDR3 DNA: TGCGCCAGCAGTCAAATGCCTGGGGAGGGGACAGAGACCCAGTACTTC.

The chain links TRBV4-1 to TRBJ1-2; tentative D call: TRBD1 (6 bases). The CDR3 runs 15 residues. CDR1 MGHRA and CDR2 YSYEKL come from the germline V gene. V was clipped by 2 bases and J by 3 bases, with 13 bases between them. The CDR3 coding sequence is TGCGCCAGCAGCCAACACAGGGTTTTTGACTATGGCTACACCTTC. It specifies CASSQHRVFDYGYTF.

This clone was counted between two and nine times. This chain connects TRBV11-2 to TRBJ2-5; 13 nucleotides align to TRBD2. Germline V lookup: CDR1 SGHAT, CDR2 FQNNGV. The CDR3 extends over 15 amino acids. The V and J ends lost 5 bases and 5 bases, in that order; junction bases with no gene match: 5. This CDR3 is CASSPGLAGVETQYF. CDR3 sequence (DNA): TGTGCCAGCAGCCCTGGACTAGCGGGAGTTGAGACCCAGTACTTC.

The sample holds a few counts of this clone. The rearrangement links TRBV27 to TRBJ2-4, with 10 bases fitting TRBD1. Germline V gives CDR1 MNHEY, CDR2 SMNVEV (reference sequence). V lost 8 bases, J lost 1 base, and 2 bases stayed unmatched. The CDR3 has 14 amino acids. The DNA for the CDR3 is TGTGCCAGCGCGACAGGGGGCGCCAAAAACATTCAGTACTTC. This encodes CASATGGAKNIQYF.

The chain couples TRBV28 to TRBJ2-7; D perhaps matches TRBD2 (5 bases). Germline V gene sequence: CDR1 MDHEN, CDR2 SYDVKM. With 7 bases removed from V and 4 bases from J, the gap between germline ends came to 17 bases. The CDR3 is made up of 14 amino acids. The CDR3 sequence: CASKFRLASYEQYF. Written as DNA, the CDR3 is TGTGCCAGCAAGTTTCGGCTAGCATCGTACGAGCAGTACTTC.

This clone came up a few times. The chain employs TRBV13 and TRBJ2-5; D is possibly TRBD1 (6 bases). The length of the CDR3 is 13 residues. Trimming stripped 5 bases from V and 9 bases from J, with 16 bases between. From germline, CDR1 is PRHDT and CDR2 FYEKMQ (reference sequence). CDR3 DNA: TGTGCCAGCAGCAAACTCAGGGGAGAAGCCCAGTACTTC. Amino acids: CASSKLRGEAQYF.

This clone has just a few counts. The chain uses TRBV30 and TRBJ1-5; the D gene is possibly TRBD1 (6 bases). The V and J ends lost 5 bases and 4 bases respectively, with 15 bases between them. CDR1 and CDR2 (germline): GTSNPN, SVGIG (reference sequence). This CDR3 has 14 residues. The CDR3 is CAWSRGEPNQPQHF. As DNA, the CDR3 is TGTGCCTGGTCCAGGGGCGAACCGAATCAGCCCCAGCATTTT.

The gene calls are TRBV4-2 and TRBJ2-6, with D tentatively TRBD1 (6 bases). The CDR3 spans 16 residues. V lost 0 bases and J lost 0, with 6 bases in between. Germline lookup yields CDR1 LGHNA and CDR2 YNFKEQ. Here the CDR3 reads CASSQEGGSGANVLTF. The CDR3 region has the DNA TGTGCCAGCAGCCAAGAAGGGGGCTCTGGGGCCAACGTCCTGACTTTC.

The chain recombines TRBV4-1 with TRBJ1-4, with 8 nucleotides matching TRBD1. Trimming cost V 1 base and J 13 bases; bases outside gene matches: 8. From germline, CDR1 is MGHRA and CDR2 YSYEKL. The CDR3 totals 14 residues. CDR3: CASSQAGQALRLFF. In DNA, the CDR3 is TGCGCCAGCAGCCAAGCGGGACAGGCCTTGAGACTGTTTTTT.

This clone was observed once. V is TRBV9 and J is TRBJ2-3; a weak D match, TRBD2 (6 bases). The CDR3 runs 14 residues. V lost 2 bases and J lost 2, with 9 bases in between. CDR1 is SGDLS, CDR2 YYNGEE, per germline. In DNA form, the CDR3 reads TGTGCCAGCAGCGTCGCGGGACTCACAGATACGCAGTATTTT. Translated: CASSVAGLTDTQYF.